These T cell receptor beta chains were read from a single sample in a study of cytomegalovirus exposure and HLA in healthy donors. Here immunoSEQ multiplex PCR was the method, and the copy in TCRdb shows in-frame clones only, minus some. The sample gives some 170,000 clones, roughly four fifths of which show up once; less than 15% is in the top ten. Input material: PBMCs. Receptors originate from a woman aged 50 to 60 in good health and CMV-seronegative. The CDR3 runs from the conserved cysteine through the conserved F or W. The order of the fields is CDR3 length, V gene, D gene, clone size, J gene, CDR3 DNA, CDR3 protein. The D gene is left open where the match is weak. The size of a clone is reported for some rows only, either as once, few or many, or as a class for expanded clones.

CDR3 length: 15
V gene: TRBV6-1
D gene: TRBD2
clone size: .
J gene: TRBJ2-7
CDR3 DNA: TGTGCCAGCAGGGCGCCCCCAGCGGGAGCTTACGAGCAGTACTTC
CDR3 protein: CASRAPPAGAYEQYF

CDR3 length: 13
V gene: TRBV6-5
D gene: TRBD1
clone size: .
J gene: TRBJ2-2
CDR3 DNA: TGTGCCAGCCGTAACAGGGGGACCGGGGAGCTGTTTTTT
CDR3 protein: CASRNRGTGELFF

CDR3 length: 16
V gene: TRBV2
D gene: TRBD2
clone size: .
J gene: TRBJ2-1
CDR3 DNA: TGTGCCAGCAGTGAAGAAAAGGTGGGGGGGTCCGCTGAGCAGTTCTTC
CDR3 protein: CASSEEKVGGSAEQFF

CDR3 length: 17
V gene: TRBV13
D gene: .
clone size: .
J gene: TRBJ2-7
CDR3 DNA: TGTGCCAGCAGCTTAGGCATTGCGGGGAGGCCCAACTACGAGCAGTACTTC
CDR3 protein: CASSLGIAGRPNYEQYF

CDR3 length: 13
V gene: TRBV6-5
D gene: TRBD1
clone size: few
J gene: TRBJ1-3
CDR3 DNA: TGTGCCAGCAGACCCGGGACAGGGGAGACCATATATTTT
CDR3 protein: CASRPGTGETIYF

CDR3 length: 16
V gene: TRBV2
D gene: .
clone size: .
J gene: TRBJ1-6
CDR3 DNA: TGTGCCAGCACCCTACACGGTGAGATAGGGGGTTCACCCCTCCACTTT
CDR3 protein: CASTLHGEIGGSPLHF

CDR3 length: 13
V gene: TRBV7-5
D gene: .
clone size: .
J gene: TRBJ1-1
CDR3 DNA: TGTGCCAAGGGGGACAGATTAGACACTGAAGCTTTCTTT
CDR3 protein: CAKGDRLDTEAFF

CDR3 length: 16
V gene: TRBV10-2
D gene: TRBD2
clone size: once
J gene: TRBJ2-7
CDR3 DNA: TGCGCCAGCGGAACCGGGACTAGCGGAGCGCCCTACGAGCAGTACTTC
CDR3 protein: CASGTGTSGAPYEQYF

CDR3 length: 16
V gene: TRBV5-6
D gene: TRBD1
clone size: .
J gene: TRBJ2-3
CDR3 DNA: TGTGCCAGCAGCTTAGGTCTCTCAGGGGGCGCAGATACGCAGTATTTT
CDR3 protein: CASSLGLSGGADTQYF

CDR3 length: 14
V gene: TRBV7-9
D gene: TRBD1
clone size: once
J gene: TRBJ1-6
CDR3 DNA: TGTGCCAGCAGCTTTTCTCAGGGGGATTCACCCCTCCACTTT
CDR3 protein: CASSFSQGDSPLHF

CDR3 length: 14
V gene: TRBV28
D gene: TRBD1
clone size: .
J gene: TRBJ2-3
CDR3 DNA: TGTGCCAGCAGTTTGACAGGGAGCACAGATACGCAGTATTTT
CDR3 protein: CASSLTGSTDTQYF

CDR3 length: 13
V gene: TRBV5-4
D gene: TRBD1
clone size: .
J gene: TRBJ1-2
CDR3 DNA: TGTGCCAGCAGCTTGCCAGGGGGCAGTGGCTACACCTTC
CDR3 protein: CASSLPGGSGYTF

CDR3 length: 15
V gene: TRBV13
D gene: TRBD1
clone size: .
J gene: TRBJ2-7
CDR3 DNA: TGTGCCAGCAGCCAGAGGGGTGGGACAGAGTACGAGCAGTACTTC
CDR3 protein: CASSQRGGTEYEQYF

CDR3 length: 15
V gene: TRBV7-9
D gene: TRBD1
clone size: .
J gene: TRBJ2-1
CDR3 DNA: TGTGCCAGCAGTAAGACAGGGGGCGTTGGCAATGAGCAGTTCTTC
CDR3 protein: CASSKTGGVGNEQFF

CDR3 length: 15
V gene: TRBV6-5
D gene: .
clone size: .
J gene: TRBJ2-7
CDR3 DNA: TGTGCCAGCAGTTACTCGCTAGCGCCGGGGGACGAGCAGTACTTC
CDR3 protein: CASSYSLAPGDEQYF

CDR3 length: 14
V gene: TRBV5-1
D gene: .
clone size: .
J gene: TRBJ2-3
CDR3 DNA: TGCGCCAGCAGCTTTCTAGAGTACACAGATACGCAGTATTTT
CDR3 protein: CASSFLEYTDTQYF

CDR3 length: 12
V gene: TRBV6-1
D gene: .
clone size: once
J gene: TRBJ2-7
CDR3 DNA: TGTGCCAGCAGTGAAGGGCCCTACGAGCAGTACTTC
CDR3 protein: CASSEGPYEQYF

CDR3 length: 15
V gene: TRBV5-1
D gene: .
clone size: .
J gene: TRBJ2-6
CDR3 DNA: TGCGCCAGCAGTTTCACCGGGACAGGGGCCAACGTCCTGACTTTC
CDR3 protein: CASSFTGTGANVLTF

CDR3 length: 15
V gene: TRBV5-1
D gene: .
clone size: .
J gene: TRBJ2-3
CDR3 DNA: TGCGCCAGCCGTCCAACAGTTACTAGCACAGATACGCAGTATTTT
CDR3 protein: CASRPTVTSTDTQYF

CDR3 length: 16
V gene: TRBV27
D gene: TRBD2
clone size: .
J gene: TRBJ2-1
CDR3 DNA: TGTGCCAGCAGTTCACTACTAGCGGGGGGCATCGATGAGCAGTTCTTC
CDR3 protein: CASSSLLAGGIDEQFF

CDR3 length: 16
V gene: TRBV5-6
D gene: TRBD1
clone size: .
J gene: TRBJ1-4
CDR3 DNA: TGTGCCAGCAGCTTCGGACAGGGTGCGGCTAATGAAAAACTGTTTTTT
CDR3 protein: CASSFGQGAANEKLFF

CDR3 length: 12
V gene: TRBV7-9
D gene: .
clone size: .
J gene: TRBJ1-2
CDR3 DNA: TGTGCCAGCAGCTCAGGGGTCTATGGCTACACCTTC
CDR3 protein: CASSSGVYGYTF

CDR3 length: 13
V gene: TRBV18
D gene: TRBD1
clone size: .
J gene: TRBJ2-7
CDR3 DNA: TGTGCCAGCTCCAGCAGGGGGTATTACGAGCAGTACTTC
CDR3 protein: CASSSRGYYEQYF

CDR3 length: 16
V gene: TRBV6-4
D gene: .
clone size: .
J gene: TRBJ2-3
CDR3 DNA: TGTGCCAGCAGTGACTCAGGGGGCGCGGGGCCAGATACGCAGTATTTT
CDR3 protein: CASSDSGGAGPDTQYF

CDR3 length: 15
V gene: TRBV19
D gene: TRBD2
clone size: .
J gene: TRBJ2-1
CDR3 DNA: TGTGCCAGCCGTAATGAGGCTAGCGGGCTGCATGAGCAGTTCTTC
CDR3 protein: CASRNEASGLHEQFF

CDR3 length: 14
V gene: TRBV5-6
D gene: TRBD1
clone size: .
J gene: TRBJ2-3
CDR3 DNA: TGTGCCAGCAGCGGAGGACAGGGTGGGGATACGCAGTATTTT
CDR3 protein: CASSGGQGGDTQYF

CDR3 length: 13
V gene: TRBV13
D gene: .
clone size: once
J gene: TRBJ2-5
CDR3 DNA: TGTGCCAGCAGCTTAATCCCCGGGGAGACCCAGTACTTC
CDR3 protein: CASSLIPGETQYF

CDR3 length: 15
V gene: TRBV4-2
D gene: .
clone size: .
J gene: TRBJ1-5
CDR3 DNA: TGTGCCAGCAGCCAGGACTTGCAGGCCCATCAGCCCCAGCATTTT
CDR3 protein: CASSQDLQAHQPQHF

CDR3 length: 16
V gene: TRBV7-2
D gene: .
clone size: .
J gene: TRBJ1-1
CDR3 DNA: TGTGCCAGCAGCACCCCTCCGGGGGGGGTGGGCACTGAAGCTTTCTTT
CDR3 protein: CASSTPPGGVGTEAFF

CDR3 length: 12
V gene: TRBV18
D gene: .
clone size: .
J gene: TRBJ1-1
CDR3 DNA: TGTGCCAGCTCACCACTAGGACATGAAGCTTTCTTT
CDR3 protein: CASSPLGHEAFF

CDR3 length: 20
V gene: TRBV7-6
D gene: TRBD2
clone size: once
J gene: TRBJ2-3
CDR3 DNA: TGTGCCAGCAGCTATAGCCCTCCCGGAACTAGCGTGTTAAACACAGATACGCAGTATTTT
CDR3 protein: CASSYSPPGTSVLNTDTQYF

CDR3 length: 14
V gene: TRBV28
D gene: TRBD1
clone size: .
J gene: TRBJ1-2
CDR3 DNA: TGTGCCAGCAGCACGACAGGGATCAACTATGGCTACACCTTC
CDR3 protein: CASSTTGINYGYTF